This TCR beta chain was retrieved from a study of cytomegalovirus exposure and HLA in healthy donors. J gave up 8 bases and V 1 base, and 5 bases lay outside the gene matches. This CDR3 comprises 15 residues. Germline lookup yields CDR1 MNHNS and CDR2 SASEGT. The PCR employed 60 Vbeta primers together with 13 Jbeta primers. Produced via immunoSEQ multiplex PCR; TCRdb's table is partial and in-frame only. In the table there are about 150,000 clones, roughly 64% of which are singletons. Findings and caveats of the study: In a later analysis, productive TCRs from donors in an Asian-associated ancestry cluster reportedly carried fewer N-insertions than the cohort mean.

Regarding this clone: The target antigen is unknown.

The V gene is TRBV6-1, the J gene TRBJ1-6; TRBD1 matches at 7 bases. Sample: PBMCs. The receptor comes from a woman aged 25 to 39 in good health and CMV-seropositive. CDR3 sequence: CASSEVDRAHSPLHF. The CDR3 DNA reads as TGTGCCAGCAGTGAAGTAGACAGGGCTCATTCACCCCTCCACTTT.